This is a list of T cell receptor beta chains from one sample in a study of blood T cells in healthy people across ages. Each CDR3 protein gets one entry after TCRdb re-called the 5' RACE reads with MiXCR. The sample lists about 500,000 distinct CDR3 sequences, more than 20% seen once, with around 10% in the top ten. The sample was also linked to a second study, of T cells of mothers and their children.

Sequencing input: blood. These receptor sequences come from a boy aged 5-17 years in good health. CDR3s include the opening cysteine and the closing phenylalanine or tryptophan. The order of the fields is D gene, clone size, J gene, V gene, CDR3 DNA, CDR3 protein. The D gene is left open where the match is weak. Expanded clones get a size class; other rows say once, few or many, or leave the size out.

- - TRBJ2-1 TRBV4-3 TGCGCCAGCAGCCAAGATGAGCGGTACAATGAGCAGTTCTTC CASSQDERYNEQFF
- - TRBJ1-2 TRBV4-1 TGCGCCAGCAGCCAAGTACCGGTGGGCTATGGCTACACCTTC CASSQVPVGYGYTF
- few TRBJ2-7 TRBV11-2 TGTGCCAGCAGCTTACGCCGCCTTTACGAGCAGTACTTC CASSLRRLYEQYF
- - TRBJ2-1 TRBV7-2 TGTGCCAGCAGCTTAGGAGGGGCAGGGCCATATGAGCAGTTCTTC CASSLGGAGPYEQFF
TRBD1 - TRBJ1-1 TRBV7-2 TGTGCCAGCAGTCTTGGGACAGGGTCTATCGGGGGCACTGAAGCTTTCTTT CASSLGTGSIGGTEAFF
- - TRBJ2-5 TRBV4-1 TGCGCCAGCAGCCAAGTAAAGGGGACCCTCCAAGAGACCCAGTACTTC CASSQVKGTLQETQYF
TRBD1 few TRBJ2-7 TRBV27 TGTGCCAGCAGAACAGGGGGCGACGAGCAGTACTTC CASRTGGDEQYF
TRBD2 few TRBJ2-5 TRBV3-1 TGTGCCAGCAGCACTAGCGGGGGAAGGCGCCAAGAGACCCAGTACTTC CASSTSGGRRQETQYF
TRBD1 many TRBJ2-5 TRBV9 TGTGCCAGCAGCTTCCGGGACAGCGAACGCCAAGAGACCCAGTACTTC CASSFRDSERQETQYF
- - TRBJ2-3 TRBV3-1 TGTGCCAGCAGCCAAGATAGCGGAACTAGCACAGATACGCAGTATTTT CASSQDSGTSTDTQYF
- - TRBJ2-5 TRBV7-3 TGTGCCAGCAGCCCAATGGGATTGACCGGGGAGACCCAGTACTTC CASSPMGLTGETQYF
TRBD1 - TRBJ2-7 TRBV19 TGTGCCAGTAGGAAGACAGGGGGGCAACTCGAGCAGTACTTC CASRKTGGQLEQYF
- few TRBJ2-5 TRBV24-1 TGTGCCACCAGTGATGCCGGGACTGCGCAAGAGACCCAGTACTTC CATSDAGTAQETQYF
- - TRBJ2-6 TRBV20-1 TGCAGTGCTAGTAACAGGAGCTCTGGGGCCAACGTCCTGACTTTC CSASNRSSGANVLTF
- many TRBJ2-4 TRBV28 TGTGCCAGCAGTTCACATGGCATGGGACTCGGGAACATTCAGTACTTC CASSSHGMGLGNIQYF
TRBD1 - TRBJ1-1 TRBV9 TGTGCCAGCAGCGTAGCGGGGGACAGGGGGCCCGAAGCTTTCTTT CASSVAGDRGPEAFF
TRBD1 once TRBJ1-1 TRBV29-1 TGCAGCGCAACCAAGACAGGGGTGAACACTGAAGCTTTCTTT CSATKTGVNTEAFF
- - TRBJ1-1 TRBV5-6 TGTGCCAGCAGCTTGTGGGGCCCTAACACTGAAGCTTTCTTT CASSLWGPNTEAFF
TRBD2 few TRBJ2-7 TRBV2 TGTGCCAGCATCCCGGGGGGGAGGGTCTACGAGCAGTACTTC CASIPGGRVYEQYF
TRBD2 - TRBJ2-1 TRBV7-9 TGTGCCAGCAGCTTAGGCTGGACTAGCGGGAGCGATGAGCAGTTCTTC CASSLGWTSGSDEQFF
TRBD1 few TRBJ2-1 TRBV20-1 TGCAGTGCTAGGGGGACAGGGGGCTACAATGAGCAGTTCTTC CSARGTGGYNEQFF
TRBD1 - TRBJ1-2 TRBV28 TGTGCCAGCAGTTCCCCGGGACAGGGCTTCTACGGCTACACCTTC CASSSPGQGFYGYTF
TRBD2 few TRBJ2-1 TRBV2 TGTGCCAGCAGTGAAAGGGTAGCGGGCTTATCCTACAATGAGCAGTTCTTC CASSERVAGLSYNEQFF
TRBD2 - TRBJ2-7 TRBV5-1 TGCGCCAGCAGCTTGTCGGGACTAGCTCACTACGAGCAGTACTTC CASSLSGLAHYEQYF
TRBD1 few TRBJ1-1 TRBV7-9 TGTGCCAGCAGCTCACGCCCTACGCAGGGGGGGAACACTGAAGCTTTCTTT CASSSRPTQGGNTEAFF
TRBD1 many TRBJ1-5 TRBV29-1 TGCAGCGTGAGCAGGGGGCTTAATCAGCCCCAGCATTTT CSVSRGLNQPQHF
TRBD2 - TRBJ2-5 TRBV10-2 TGCGCCAGCAGTGACGGGACTAGCGGTCTCGGGTTGACCCAGTACTTC CASSDGTSGLGLTQYF
TRBD1 few TRBJ1-2 TRBV29-1 TGCAGCGTTGAGGGCGGCAGGGGGTTTTATGGCTACACCTTC CSVEGGRGFYGYTF
TRBD1 few TRBJ2-5 TRBV7-7 TGTGCCATAGGCCGCTCCGGGACAGGGCCCATCCAAGAGACCCAGTACTTC CAIGRSGTGPIQETQYF
- - TRBJ2-7 TRBV12-3/TRBV12-4 TGTGCCAGCAGTTCGACAAGGGGAACCTACGAGCAGTACTTC CASSSTRGTYEQYF
TRBD1 few TRBJ2-4 TRBV7-9 TGTGCCAGCAGCTTACAGGGGGAAAACATTCAGTACTTC CASSLQGENIQYF
- few TRBJ2-1 TRBV7-9 TGTGCCAGCAGCCGCCGGGACTCCCCCTACAATGAGCAGTTCTTC CASSRRDSPYNEQFF
- - TRBJ1-3 TRBV12-3/TRBV12-4 TGTGCCAGCAGTTTTTCTGCACGATGGGGAAACACCATATATTTT CASSFSARWGNTIYF
TRBD1 - TRBJ2-7 TRBV7-2 TGTGCCAGCAGCCGGACCAGACCCGGGACAGGGCACTACGAGCAGTACTTC CASSRTRPGTGHYEQYF
TRBD1 - TRBJ2-1 TRBV5-1 TGCGCCAGCAGGGGGACAGGGGTCCACAATGAGCAGTTCTTC CASRGTGVHNEQFF
TRBD1 few TRBJ1-3 TRBV7-2 TGTGCCAGCAGCTCTGTGACCCGGGACAGGGGGCGCGGAAACACCATATATTTT CASSSVTRDRGRGNTIYF
- - TRBJ2-1 TRBV20-1 TGCAGTGCTAGAGGTTTACGGCGGGGGCCCTCCTACAATGAGCAGTTCTTC CSARGLRRGPSYNEQFF
TRBD2 few TRBJ2-7 TRBV14 TGTGCCAGCAGCCAAGCCCAGCGGGGGGGCCGCCACGAGCAGTACTTC CASSQAQRGGRHEQYF
- - TRBJ1-1 TRBV7-9 TGTGTCAGCAGCTTAGTGAGGGTAGAGGCTGAAGCTTTCTTT CVSSLVRVEAEAFF
TRBD2 - TRBJ2-5 TRBV5-5 TGTGCCAGCAACCTAAGGACTAGCGGACTGAAAGAGACCCAGTACTTC CASNLRTSGLKETQYF
- few TRBJ1-2 TRBV5-5 TGTGCCAGCAGCTGGGGGACTTACTATGGCTACACCTTC CASSWGTYYGYTF
TRBD1 few TRBJ2-7 TRBV24-1 TGTGCCACCAGTGATTCAGGACAGGACGACGAGCAGTACTTC CATSDSGQDDEQYF
TRBD2 few TRBJ2-1 TRBV28 TGTGCCAGCAGCTCCAACCGACTAGCGGGAGGTACCTACAATGAGCAGTTCTTC CASSSNRLAGGTYNEQFF
- - TRBJ2-3 TRBV28 TGTGCCAGCAGCCAGAGGACTGCCAGCACAGATACGCAGTATTTT CASSQRTASTDTQYF
- - TRBJ1-1 TRBV7-9 TGTGCCAGCAGCTATATGGCTGAAGCTTTCTTT CASSYMAEAFF
TRBD1 many TRBJ2-5 TRBV5-6 TGTGCCAGCAGCTTGGGGGGACAGGGTAATCAAGAGACCCAGTACTTC CASSLGGQGNQETQYF
- - TRBJ1-6 TRBV6-4 TGTGCCAGCAGTGACGGCGGCGCGGGTTCACCCCTCCACTTT CASSDGGAGSPLHF
- - TRBJ1-1 TRBV5-1 TGCGCCAGCAGCTTAACCTTTAGTGGGACTGAAGCTTTCTTT CASSLTFSGTEAFF
TRBD2 - TRBJ2-7 TRBV4-2 TGTGCCAGCAGCCGGTACCGGGACTACTCCTACGAGCAGTACTTC CASSRYRDYSYEQYF
TRBD1 few TRBJ2-1 TRBV9 TGTGCCAGCAGCGTAGGGGGGACAGCCAATGAGCAGTTCTTC CASSVGGTANEQFF
TRBD2 - TRBJ2-3 TRBV18 TGTGCCAGCTCACCGACACCTCTAGCGGGGAGCACAGATACGCAGTATTTT CASSPTPLAGSTDTQYF
- few TRBJ1-4 TRBV5-1 TGCGCCAGCAGCTCCTGGACAGCCAACGAAAAACTGTTTTTT CASSSWTANEKLFF
- - TRBJ2-3 TRBV5-4 TGTGCCAGCAGCTTGGGGGCCGGCAGATCTAGCACAGATACGCAGTATTTT CASSLGAGRSSTDTQYF
- few TRBJ1-1 TRBV6-5 TGTGCCAGCAGTAACTTCGGGCAGAACACTGAAGCTTTCTTT CASSNFGQNTEAFF
- many TRBJ2-2 TRBV4-3 TGCGCCAGCAGCCCGCAAGCAGGCCATACCGGGGAGCTGTTTTTT CASSPQAGHTGELFF
TRBD1 many TRBJ1-2 TRBV4-1 TGCGCCAGCAGCCAAGGGACCCCAGGGGGCGTGGAGGGCTACACCTTC CASSQGTPGGVEGYTF
TRBD2 - TRBJ2-1 TRBV7-3 TGTGCCAGTAACCCAGGACTAGCGGGAGGACGAAGAATAAATGAGCAGTTCTTC CASNPGLAGGRRINEQFF
TRBD1 few TRBJ2-7 TRBV15 TGTGCCACCAGCACGGACAGGGTACAATACGAGCAGTACTTC CATSTDRVQYEQYF
TRBD1 few TRBJ2-5 TRBV7-2 TGTGCCAGCAGCCGTACCCAGGGGGAACTGGGAGAGACCCAGTACTTC CASSRTQGELGETQYF
- - TRBJ2-1 TRBV20-1 TGCAGTGCTAGAGAGGGCGGATCCTACAATGAGCAGTTCTTC CSAREGGSYNEQFF